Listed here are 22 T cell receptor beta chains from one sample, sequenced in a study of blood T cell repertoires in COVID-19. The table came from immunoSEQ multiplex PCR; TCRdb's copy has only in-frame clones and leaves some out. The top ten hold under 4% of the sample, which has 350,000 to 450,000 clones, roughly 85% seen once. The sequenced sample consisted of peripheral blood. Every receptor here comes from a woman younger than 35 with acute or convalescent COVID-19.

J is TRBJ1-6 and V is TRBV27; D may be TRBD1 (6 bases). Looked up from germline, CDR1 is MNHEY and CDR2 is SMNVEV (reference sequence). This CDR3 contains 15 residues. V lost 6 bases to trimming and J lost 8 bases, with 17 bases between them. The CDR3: CASSDRDTMHSPLHF. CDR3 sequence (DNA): TGTGCCAGCAGCGACCGGGACACTATGCATTCACCCCTCCACTTT.

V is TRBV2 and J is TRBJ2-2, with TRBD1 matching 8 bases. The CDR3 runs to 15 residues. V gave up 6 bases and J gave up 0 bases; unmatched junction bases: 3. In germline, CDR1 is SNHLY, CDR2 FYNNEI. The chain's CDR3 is CASSGQGPNTGELFF. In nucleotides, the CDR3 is TGTGCCAGCAGCGGACAGGGACCGAACACCGGGGAGCTGTTTTTT.

The CDR3 sequence is CASSTQGTEAFF. Here the CDR3 DNA reads TGTGCCAGCAGTACCCAGGGCACTGAAGCTTTCTTT. J is TRBJ1-1 and V is TRBV28, with TRBD1 as a possible D gene (5 bases). In germline, CDR1 is MDHEN, CDR2 SYDVKM. This CDR3 comprises 12 residues. V lost 5 bases, J lost 4 bases, and 8 bases lay in between.

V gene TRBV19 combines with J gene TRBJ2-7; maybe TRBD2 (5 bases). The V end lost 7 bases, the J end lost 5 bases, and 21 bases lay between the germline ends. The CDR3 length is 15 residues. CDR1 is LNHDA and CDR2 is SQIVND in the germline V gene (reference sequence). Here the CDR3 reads CASTPTRGSRDEQYF. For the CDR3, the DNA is TGTGCCAGTACCCCTACCCGGGGATCCCGGGACGAGCAGTACTTC.

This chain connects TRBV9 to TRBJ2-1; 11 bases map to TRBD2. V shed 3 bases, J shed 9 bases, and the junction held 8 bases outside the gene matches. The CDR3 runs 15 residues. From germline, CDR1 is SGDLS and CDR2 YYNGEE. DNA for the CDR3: TGTGCCAGCAGCGCGATTGGGACTAGCGGAATTGAGCAGTTCTTC. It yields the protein CASSAIGTSGIEQFF.

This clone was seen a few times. This chain's CDR3 is CATSREKGAGTEAFF. DNA of the CDR3: TGTGCCACCAGCAGAGAGAAGGGGGCGGGTACTGAAGCTTTCTTT. V gene TRBV15 combines with J gene TRBJ1-1; 7 bases line up with TRBD1. Unmatched junction bases numbered 6, after V lost 0 bases and J lost 5 bases. The CDR3 runs to 15 residues. The germline V gene encodes CDR1 LNHNV and CDR2 YYDKDF (reference sequence). The full variable domain, in which reference TRBV15 and TRBJ1-1 provide the parts outside the CDR3, is DAMVIQNPRYQVTQFGKPVTLSCSQTLNHNVMYWYQQKSSQAPKLLFHYYDKDFNNEADTPDNFQSRRPNTSFCFLDIRSPGLGDTAMYLCATSREKGAGTEAFFGQGTRLTVV.

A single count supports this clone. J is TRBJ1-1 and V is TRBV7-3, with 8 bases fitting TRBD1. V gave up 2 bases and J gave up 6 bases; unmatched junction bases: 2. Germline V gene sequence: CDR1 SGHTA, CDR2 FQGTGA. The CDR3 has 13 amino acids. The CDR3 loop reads CASSLLQGAEAFF. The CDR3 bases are TGTGCCAGCAGCTTATTACAGGGGGCTGAAGCTTTCTTT.

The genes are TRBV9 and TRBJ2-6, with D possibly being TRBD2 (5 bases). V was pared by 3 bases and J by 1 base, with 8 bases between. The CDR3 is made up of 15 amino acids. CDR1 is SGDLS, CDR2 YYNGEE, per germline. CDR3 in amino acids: CASSGSVSGANVLTF. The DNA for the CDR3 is TGTGCCAGCAGCGGTAGCGTGTCTGGGGCCAACGTCCTGACTTTC.

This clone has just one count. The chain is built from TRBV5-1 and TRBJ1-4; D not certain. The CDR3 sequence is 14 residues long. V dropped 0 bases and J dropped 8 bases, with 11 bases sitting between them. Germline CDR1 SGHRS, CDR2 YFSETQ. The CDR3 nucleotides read TGCGCCAGCAGCTTGGCCCAGGAGGAGGAAAAACTGTTTTTT. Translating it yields CASSLAQEEEKLFF.

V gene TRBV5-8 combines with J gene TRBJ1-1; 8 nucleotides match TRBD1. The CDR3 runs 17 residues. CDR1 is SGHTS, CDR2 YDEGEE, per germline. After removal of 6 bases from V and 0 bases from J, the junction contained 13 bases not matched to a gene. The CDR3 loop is CASNSRGQGDLNTEAFF. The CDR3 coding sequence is TGTGCCAGCAATAGTAGAGGACAGGGAGACTTGAACACTGAAGCTTTCTTT.

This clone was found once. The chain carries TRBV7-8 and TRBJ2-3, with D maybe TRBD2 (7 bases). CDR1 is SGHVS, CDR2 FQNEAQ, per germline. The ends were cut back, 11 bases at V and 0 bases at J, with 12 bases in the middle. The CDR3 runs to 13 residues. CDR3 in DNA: TGTGCCGCGGCGGGGGCAAGCACAGATACGCAGTATTTT. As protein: CAAAGASTDTQYF.

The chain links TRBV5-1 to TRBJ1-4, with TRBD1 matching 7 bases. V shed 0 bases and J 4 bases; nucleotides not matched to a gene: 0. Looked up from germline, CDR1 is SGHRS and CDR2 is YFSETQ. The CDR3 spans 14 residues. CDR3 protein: CASSLGDSNEKLFF. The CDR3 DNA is TGCGCCAGCAGCTTGGGGGACAGTAATGAAAAACTGTTTTTT.

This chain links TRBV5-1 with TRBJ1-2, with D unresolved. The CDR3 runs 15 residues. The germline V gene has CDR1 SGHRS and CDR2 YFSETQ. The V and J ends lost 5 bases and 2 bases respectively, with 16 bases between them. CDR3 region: CASRLFVQTNYGYTF. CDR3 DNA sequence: TGCGCCAGCAGGTTGTTCGTACAGACAAACTATGGCTACACCTTC.

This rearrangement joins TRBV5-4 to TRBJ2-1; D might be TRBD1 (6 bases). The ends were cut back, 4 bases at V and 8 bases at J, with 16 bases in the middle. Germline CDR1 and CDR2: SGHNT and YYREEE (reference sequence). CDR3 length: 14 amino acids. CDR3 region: CASSPPRQVDEQFF. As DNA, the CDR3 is TGTGCCAGCAGCCCGCCCAGACAGGTCGATGAGCAGTTCTTC. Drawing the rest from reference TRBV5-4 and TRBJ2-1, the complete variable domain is ETGVTQSPTHLIKTRGQQVTLRCSSQSGHNTVSWYQQALGQGPQFIFQYYREEENGRGNFPPRFSGLQFPNYSSELNVNALELDDSALYLCASSPPRQVDEQFFGPGTRLTVL.

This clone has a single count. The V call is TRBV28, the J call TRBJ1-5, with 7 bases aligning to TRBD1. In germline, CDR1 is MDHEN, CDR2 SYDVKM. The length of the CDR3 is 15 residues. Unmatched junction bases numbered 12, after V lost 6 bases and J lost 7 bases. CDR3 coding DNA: TGTGCCAGCAGAGCCCAAACAGGGGTTTGGCAGCCCCAGCATTTT. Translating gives CASRAQTGVWQPQHF.

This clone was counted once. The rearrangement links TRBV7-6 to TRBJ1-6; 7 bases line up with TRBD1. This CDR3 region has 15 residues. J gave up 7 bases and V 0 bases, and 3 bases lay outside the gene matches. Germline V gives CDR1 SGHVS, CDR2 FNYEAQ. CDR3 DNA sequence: TGTGCCAGCAGCTTAGCGCAACAGGGGAATTCACCCCTCCACTTT. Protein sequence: CASSLAQQGNSPLHF.

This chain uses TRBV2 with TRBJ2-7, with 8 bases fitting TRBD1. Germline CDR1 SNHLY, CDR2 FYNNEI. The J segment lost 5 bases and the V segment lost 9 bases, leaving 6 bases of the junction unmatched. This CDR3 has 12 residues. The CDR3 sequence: CASWTGFDEQYF. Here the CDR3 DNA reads TGTGCCAGTTGGACAGGGTTCGACGAGCAGTACTTC.

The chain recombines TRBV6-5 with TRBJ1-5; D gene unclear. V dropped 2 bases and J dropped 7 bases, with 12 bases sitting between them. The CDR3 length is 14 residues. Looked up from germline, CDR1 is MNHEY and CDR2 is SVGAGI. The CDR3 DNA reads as TGTGCCAGCAGTTACGTCGGGATTGGACAGCCCCAGCATTTT. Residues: CASSYVGIGQPQHF.

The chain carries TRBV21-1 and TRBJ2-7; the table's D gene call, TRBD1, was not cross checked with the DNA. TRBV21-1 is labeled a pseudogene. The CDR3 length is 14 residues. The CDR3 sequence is CASSMGPRGPEQYF. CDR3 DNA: TGTGCCAGCAGCATGGGACCCAGGGGACCAGAGCAGTACTTC.

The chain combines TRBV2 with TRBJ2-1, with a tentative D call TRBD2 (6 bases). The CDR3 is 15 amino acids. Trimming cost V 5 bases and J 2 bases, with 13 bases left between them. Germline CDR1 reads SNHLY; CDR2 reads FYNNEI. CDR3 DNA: TGTGCCAGCAGTACCGGGGGAAAACCCTACAATGAGCAGTTCTTC. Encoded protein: CASSTGGKPYNEQFF.

CDR3 bases: TGCGCCAGCAGCTTGGCCGGACAGCCTGCCTACGAGCAGTACTTC. It yields the protein CASSLAGQPAYEQYF. The chain has TRBV5-1 and TRBJ2-7, with D possibly matching TRBD1 (6 bases). From germline, CDR1 is SGHRS and CDR2 YFSETQ. The length of the CDR3 is 15 residues. The V end was cut by 0 bases, the J end by 2 bases, with 12 bases between.

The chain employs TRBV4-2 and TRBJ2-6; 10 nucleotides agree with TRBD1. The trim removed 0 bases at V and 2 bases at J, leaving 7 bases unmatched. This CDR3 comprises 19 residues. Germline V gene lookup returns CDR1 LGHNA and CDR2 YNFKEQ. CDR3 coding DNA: TGTGCCAGCAGCCAAGATTCAGACAGGGGGCTTACTGGGGCCAACGTCCTGACTTTC. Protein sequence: CASSQDSDRGLTGANVLTF.